What follows describes a single T cell receptor (beta chain). This CDR3 is 14 amino acids long. CDR1 and CDR2 from the germline V gene are KGHSH and LQKENI. J gave up 7 bases and V 3 bases, and 2 bases lay outside the gene matches. The data originate from a study of cytomegalovirus exposure and HLA in healthy donors. The study ran its PCR with 60 Vbeta and 13 Jbeta primers. Produced via immunoSEQ multiplex PCR; TCRdb's table is partial and in-frame only. The sample records roughly 100,000 clones, approximately 87% being singletons. The J gene is TRBJ1-4, the V gene TRBV18; 10 nucleotides match TRBD1. The sequenced sample was PBMCs. The clonotype comes from a man aged 40-49 years in good health and CMV-seronegative. The CDR3 spells CASSPGQGSEKLFF. CDR3 nucleotide sequence: TGTGCCAGCTCACCGGGACAGGGGAGTGAAAAACTGTTTTTT.